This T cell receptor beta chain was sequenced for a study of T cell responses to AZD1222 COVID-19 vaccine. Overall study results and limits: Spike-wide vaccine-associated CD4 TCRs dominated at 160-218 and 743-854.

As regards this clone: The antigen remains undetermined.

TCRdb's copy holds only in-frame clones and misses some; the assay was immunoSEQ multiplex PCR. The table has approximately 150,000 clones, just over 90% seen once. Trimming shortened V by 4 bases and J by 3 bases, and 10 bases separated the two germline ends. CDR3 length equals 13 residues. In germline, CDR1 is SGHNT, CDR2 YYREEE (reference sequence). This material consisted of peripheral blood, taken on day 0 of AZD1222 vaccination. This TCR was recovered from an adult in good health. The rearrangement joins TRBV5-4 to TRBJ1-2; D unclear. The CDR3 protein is CASSDTEDYGYTF. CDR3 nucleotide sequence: TGTGCCAGCAGCGACACAGAGGACTATGGCTACACCTTC.